These 10 T cell receptor beta chains came from one sample sequenced in a study of CXCR3-negative and CXCR3-positive naive CD8 T cells. Each TRB cDNA library was prepared by 5' RACE (with UMI labels). TCRdb derives one entry per CDR3 protein from the 5' RACE reads, leaving out DNA. Its table lists tens of thousands of distinct CDR3 sequences. Their antigens are not known. Study outcomes and limitations: When CXCR3-positive naive cells were set against CXCR3-negative naive cells, the former had more hydrophobic TRB CDR3s.

Input material: naive CXCR3+ CD8+ T cells from blood. This sample's subset: CD45RO-CCR7+CD27+CD95- naive CD8+ T cells expressing CXCR3 (TNR3+). The receptors here all came from a human donor in good health. Some clones in this sample may be carry-over from other donors' samples.

The chain combines TRBV7-2 with TRBJ2-3; without DNA, the TCRdb call of TRBD2 cannot be checked. The CDR3 spans 18 residues. CDR1 is SGHTA and CDR2 is FQGNSA in the germline V gene. The chain's CDR3 is CASSLGASGGLSTDTQYF.

The V and J genes are TRBV20-1 and TRBJ2-1; the D gene TCRdb calls, TRBD2, cannot be checked with no DNA. The germline V gene encodes CDR1 DFQATT and CDR2 SNEGSKA (reference sequence). The CDR3 length is 17 residues. This CDR3 is CSARDHEGLSSYNEQFF.

The chain recombines TRBV6-6 with TRBJ2-7. Germline V gene data show CDR1 as MNHNY and CDR2 as SVGAGI (reference sequence). The CDR3 sequence is 16 residues long. This CDR3 reads CASSSVRGGSSYEQYF.

The rearrangement joins TRBV12-3 or TRBV12-4 to TRBJ1-2. The CDR3 contains 13 residues. The CDR3 loop reads CASSLGEEGGYTF.

The chain recombines TRBV28 with TRBJ1-1. CDR3 length equals 16 residues. Germline V gene data show CDR1 as MDHEN and CDR2 as SYDVKM. This CDR3 is CASTSPARAKYTEAFF.

The chain couples TRBV12-3 or TRBV12-4 to TRBJ2-2; lacking DNA, the TRBD1 call made by TCRdb goes unchecked. The CDR3 extends over 13 amino acids. This CDR3 is CASSWGETGELFF.

The chain carries TRBV29-1 and TRBJ2-1; as DNA is missing, the TRBD2 call by TCRdb cannot be tested. CDR3 size: 15 residues. From germline, CDR1 is SQVTM and CDR2 ANQGSEA. This CDR3 is CSVVGGGDRVDEQFF.

The genes are TRBV20-1 and TRBJ2-1; no DNA is available, so the TRBD1 call from TCRdb remains unchecked. This CDR3 comprises 15 residues. The V gene's germline CDR1 is DFQATT and CDR2 SNEGSKA (reference sequence). The chain's CDR3 is CSAVTDRASGNEQFF.

V gene TRBV29-1 combines with J gene TRBJ1-2; TCRdb's assignment of TRBD1 cannot be checked, as there is no DNA. The CDR3 loop spans 14 amino acids. Germline CDR1 is SQVTM and CDR2 is ANQGSEA. This CDR3 reads CSVEDYAGGYGYTF.

This rearrangement joins TRBV7-2 to TRBJ1-6. The CDR3 contains 14 residues. Germline CDR1 is SGHTA and CDR2 is FQGNSA. This CDR3 reads CASSLAAVNSPLHF. The variable domain in full, with the rest retrieved from reference TRBV7-2 and TRBJ1-6, is GAGVSQSPSNKVTEKGKDVELRCDPISGHTALYWYRQSLGQGLEFLIYFQGNSAPDKSGLPSDRFSAERTGGSVSTLTIQRTQQEDSAVYLCASSLAAVNSPLHFGNGTRLTVT.